Listed here are 19 T cell receptor beta chains from one sample, sequenced in a study of blood T cell repertoires in COVID-19. This table comes from immunoSEQ multiplex PCR, and its TCRdb copy is limited to in-frame clones, with some not included. The sample contains approximately 190,000 clones, 70% to 90% of which appear only once. Input material: peripheral blood. The receptors here all came from a man aged 80 or over with acute or convalescent COVID-19.

This clone occurred once. The chain uses TRBV7-6 and TRBJ2-2; 10 bases map to TRBD2. With V trimmed by 2 bases and J by 0 bases, 6 bases remained unmatched. This CDR3 has 18 amino acids. From germline, CDR1 is SGHVS and CDR2 FNYEAQ. The CDR3 sequence: CASSLRLAGATNTGELFF. In DNA, the CDR3 is TGTGCCAGCAGCTTACGTCTAGCGGGAGCCACGAACACCGGGGAGCTGTTTTTT.

This clone was recorded once. The chain links TRBV29-1 to TRBJ1-1; 9 nucleotides match TRBD1. Germline CDR1 is SQVTM and CDR2 is ANQGSEA. This CDR3 has 15 amino acids. V trimming: 5 bases; J trimming: 2 bases; junction bases outside the gene matches: 9. CDR3: CSVRQQGARNTEAFF. The CDR3 DNA reads as TGCAGCGTTAGACAACAGGGGGCGCGAAACACTGAAGCTTTCTTT.

V gene TRBV7-2 combines with J gene TRBJ1-5; the D gene is possibly TRBD1 (5 bases). Between the trimmed V and J ends, which lost 1 base and 7 bases, there was a span of 14 bases. Germline assignment: CDR1 SGHTA and CDR2 FQGNSA. The CDR3 has 15 residues. The CDR3 region is CASSLGSRVEQPQHF. The CDR3 bases are TGTGCCAGCAGCTTAGGGAGCAGGGTAGAGCAGCCCCAGCATTTT.

The V call is TRBV7-2, the J call TRBJ1-3; D uncertain. Germline V gene sequence: CDR1 SGHTA, CDR2 FQGNSA. The V gene lost 4 bases and the J gene lost 8 bases, with 6 bases spanning the gap. This CDR3 has 11 residues. The CDR3: CASSSGYTIYF. The CDR3 DNA follows: TGTGCCAGCAGCTCGGGGTACACCATATATTTT.

This chain uses TRBV6-1 with TRBJ1-2; 7 bases align to TRBD1. The CDR3 spans 15 residues. Germline V gene data show CDR1 as MNHNS and CDR2 as SASEGT. Germline trimming cut 2 bases from V and 7 bases from J; bases unmatched to any gene: 10. CDR3 region: CASSELTGRRGGYTF. The DNA for the CDR3 is TGTGCCAGCAGTGAACTGACAGGGCGTCGGGGTGGCTACACCTTC.

In nucleotides, the CDR3 is TGTGCCAGCAGCCTACTAGCGACCCCGGCCTCCTACGAGCAGTACGTC. Amino acid sequence: CASSLLATPASYEQYV. The chain employs TRBV14 and TRBJ2-7; 7 bases are shared with TRBD2. This CDR3 region has 16 residues. Unmatched junction bases numbered 9, after V lost 4 bases and J lost 0 bases. Germline CDR1 and CDR2: SGHDN and FVKESK.

J is TRBJ2-1 and V is TRBV6-2 or TRBV6-3, with D unclear. Deletions cut 4 bases from V and 0 bases from J, with 4 bases between. CDR3 length: 13 amino acids. CDR1 and CDR2 (germline): MNHEY, SVGEGT. CDR3 sequence (DNA): TGTGCCAGCAGTTCGGGCTCCTACAATGAGCAGTTCTTC. Amino acids: CASSSGSYNEQFF.

V is TRBV9 and J is TRBJ2-3, with 12 positions matching TRBD2. The CDR3 extends over 15 amino acids. Per the germline V gene, CDR1 is SGDLS and CDR2 is YYNGEE. V lost 0 bases to trimming and J lost 5 bases; unmatched junction nucleotides: 1. The CDR3 reads CASSVAGLAGDTQYF. CDR3 DNA: TGTGCCAGCAGCGTAGCGGGACTAGCGGGAGATACGCAGTATTTT.

The chain is built from TRBV28 and TRBJ1-4, with 9 nucleotides matching TRBD1. J gave up 5 bases and V 11 bases, and 0 bases lay outside the gene matches. This CDR3 has 11 amino acids. Germline V gene sequence: CDR1 MDHEN, CDR2 SYDVKM. The CDR3 DNA sequence: TGTGCCGGACAGGGGAATGAAAAACTGTTTTTT. Amino acid sequence: CAGQGNEKLFF.

The chain employs TRBV11-3 and TRBJ2-1; weak D call: TRBD2 (5 bases). This CDR3 contains 12 residues. Germline CDR1 SGHNT, CDR2 YENEEA. With 3 bases removed from V and 10 bases from J, the gap between germline ends came to 10 bases. Here the CDR3 DNA reads TGTGCCAGCAGCTTGTTAGCGCCAGAGCAGTTCTTC. It translates to CASSLLAPEQFF.

The V gene is TRBV6-5, the J gene TRBJ1-4, with D uncertain. CDR1 is MNHEY and CDR2 is SVGAGI in the germline V gene. The length of the CDR3 is 15 residues. V shed 3 bases and J shed 4 bases, with 12 bases lying between them. Here the CDR3 reads CASSYGQADNEKLFF. CDR3 nucleotide sequence: TGTGCCAGCAGTTATGGGCAGGCCGATAATGAAAAACTGTTTTTT.

The sample holds one count of this clone. The V gene is TRBV5-5, the J gene TRBJ2-6; 12 bases match TRBD1. The V gene end was trimmed by 0 bases and the J gene end by 2 bases; junction bases not matched to a gene: 3. Germline assignment: CDR1 SGHKS and CDR2 YYEKEE (reference sequence). The CDR3 is made up of 18 amino acids. CDR3 protein: CASSLVGTGGPGANVLTF. In DNA, the CDR3 is TGTGCCAGCAGCTTGGTAGGGACAGGGGGCCCTGGGGCCAACGTCCTGACTTTC.

This clone was detected once. The junction shows a germline mismatch at one end, possibly a read error. The genes are TRBV28 and TRBJ2-7; 10 positions match TRBD1. CDR1 MDHEN and CDR2 SYDVKM come from the germline V gene. The CDR3 extends over 15 amino acids. CDR3 nucleotide sequence: TGTGCCAGCGGGCTGACAGGGGGCGCCTCCCACGAGCAGTACTTC. Translated, it gives CASGLTGGASHEQYF. Variable domain in full (rest from reference TRBV28 and TRBJ2-7): DVKVTQSSRYLVKRTGEKVFLECVQDMDHENMFWYRQDPGLGLRLIYFSYDVKMKEKGDIPEGYSVSREKKERFSLILESASTNQTSMYLCASGLTGGASHEQYFGPGTRLTVT.

The V call is TRBV7-9, the J call TRBJ1-4; D possibly corresponds to TRBD1 (5 bases). CDR3 length: 14 residues. Germline V gene lookup returns CDR1 SEHNR and CDR2 FQNEAQ (reference sequence). V shed 4 bases and J shed 4 bases, with 10 bases lying between them. CDR3 sequence (DNA): TGTGCCAGCAGCTCGGACATACATAATGAAAAACTGTTTTTT. It specifies CASSSDIHNEKLFF.

CDR3 nucleotide sequence: TGTGCCAGCAGCTTAACTAGCGTCAATGAGCAGTTCTTC. Translated: CASSLTSVNEQFF. V is TRBV7-9 and J is TRBJ2-1; 7 nucleotides line up with TRBD2. V trimming: 2 bases; J trimming: 6 bases; junction bases outside the gene matches: 1. The length of the CDR3 is 13 residues. Germline lookup yields CDR1 SEHNR and CDR2 FQNEAQ (reference sequence).

A note on this clone: The sample has other DNA sequences that encode this CDR3 too. V gene TRBV18 combines with J gene TRBJ2-1; D may be TRBD1 (6 bases). The length of the CDR3 is 15 residues. The V gene's germline CDR1 is KGHSH and CDR2 LQKENI. The germline V and J ends were trimmed by 3 bases and 0 bases, with 9 bases remaining between them. The CDR3 protein is CASSPRGTSYNEQFF. In DNA form, the CDR3 reads TGTGCCAGCTCACCCAGGGGAACCTCCTACAATGAGCAGTTCTTC. The complete variable domain, with remaining parts taken from reference TRBV18 and TRBJ2-1, reads NAGVMQNPRHLVRRRGQEARLRCSPMKGHSHVYWYRQLPEEGLKFMVYLQKENIIDESGMPKERFSAEFPKEGPSILRIQQVVRGDSAAYFCASSPRGTSYNEQFFGPGTRLTVL.

This clone was picked up a small number of times. This chain connects TRBV11-3 to TRBJ1-2; D is undetermined. The CDR3 covers 13 residues. The germline V gene has CDR1 SGHNT and CDR2 YENEEA. With 3 bases removed from V and 3 bases from J, the gap between germline ends came to 8 bases. CDR3 in DNA: TGTGCCAGCAGCTTTGGGCAGGACTATGGCTACACCTTC. It encodes CASSFGQDYGYTF.

This rearrangement joins TRBV18 to TRBJ1-6; 7 bases fit TRBD1. The junction had 6 bases not matched to a gene; V was cut back by 6 bases and J by 7 bases. Germline V gene lookup returns CDR1 KGHSH and CDR2 LQKENI. The CDR3 has 14 residues. CDR3 residues: CASSETGSNSPLHF. As DNA, the CDR3 is TGTGCCAGCTCCGAGACAGGGTCGAATTCACCCCTCCACTTT.

J is TRBJ2-1 and V is TRBV7-2; maybe TRBD2 (6 bases). The length of the CDR3 is 16 residues. The V gene's germline CDR1 is SGHTA and CDR2 FQGNSA. V lost 5 bases and J lost 9, with 23 bases in between. The DNA for the CDR3 is TGTGCCAGCAGCCAAAGATTGGAGGTTCAGGGAGGTGAGCAGTTCTTC. Its translation is CASSQRLEVQGGEQFF.